This entry lists 18 T cell receptor beta chains sequenced from one sample in a study of OX40 agonist ivuxolimab in advanced cancers. The repertoire was sequenced with immunoSEQ multiplex PCR; TCRdb's copy has only in-frame clones and lacks some. Among more than 55,000 clones listed, about 84% were seen once. The source material was CD4+ or CD8+ T cells sorted from blood, sampled in a trial of the OX40 agonist ivuxolimab. Every receptor here comes from an adult with an advanced solid tumor such as melanoma, head and neck, liver or kidney cancer.

The chain is built from TRBV14 and TRBJ2-7, with D perhaps matching TRBD1 (6 bases). Germline-derived CDR1 and CDR2 are SGHDN and FVKESK. The germline V and J ends were trimmed by 10 bases and 3 bases, with 19 bases remaining between them. The CDR3 has 14 residues. Here the CDR3 reads CATLQGSQYYEQYF. The CDR3 coding sequence is TGTGCCACCTTACAGGGTAGTCAGTACTACGAGCAGTACTTC.

This rearrangement joins TRBV5-6 to TRBJ1-3; D is uncertain. CDR1 SGHDT and CDR2 YYEEEE come from the germline V gene. This CDR3 has 16 residues. Trimming stripped 1 base from V and 0 bases from J, with 11 bases between. CDR3 coding DNA: TGTGCCAGCAGCTTGTTATCCTATTACTCTGGAAACACCATATATTTT. Translation gives CASSLLSYYSGNTIYF. Together with reference TRBV5-6 and TRBJ1-3, the CDR3 gives the full variable domain: DAGVTQSPTHLIKTRGQQVTLRCSPKSGHDTVSWYQQALGQGPQFIFQYYEEEERQRGNFPDRFSGHQFPNYSSELNVNALLLGDSALYLCASSLLSYYSGNTIYFGEGSWLTVV.

This chain links TRBV6-5 with TRBJ2-7; D possibly uses TRBD1 or TRBD2 (6 bases each). Trimming shortened V by 2 bases and J by 2 bases, and 10 bases separated the two germline ends. The CDR3 extends over 14 amino acids. Germline lookup yields CDR1 MNHEY and CDR2 SVGAGI. The DNA for the CDR3 is TGTGCCAGCAGTTACGGGGGCGGGGCCTACGAGCAGTACTTC. Its protein is CASSYGGGAYEQYF.

This chain joins TRBV6-6 and TRBJ2-7, with D unresolved. V gave up 0 bases and J gave up 0 bases, with 9 bases separating them. Germline V gene sequence: CDR1 MNHNY, CDR2 SVGAGI (reference sequence). The CDR3 runs 15 residues. The CDR3 protein is CASSYSGRLSYEQYF. CDR3 nucleotides: TGTGCCAGCAGTTACTCAGGGCGGCTCTCCTACGAGCAGTACTTC.

V gene TRBV6-5 combines with J gene TRBJ2-7, with TRBD2 identical over 7 bases. Germline V gene data show CDR1 as MNHEY and CDR2 as SVGAGI. The CDR3 has 15 amino acids. The trim removed 4 bases at V and 2 bases at J, leaving 8 bases unmatched. Written as DNA, the CDR3 is TGTGCCAGCAGTTCGATAGCGGGTCCAACCTACGAGCAGTACTTC. It specifies CASSSIAGPTYEQYF.

The chain uses TRBV5-1 and TRBJ1-2; 8 positions match TRBD1. V lost 4 bases and J lost 3; bases outside the gene matches: 5. Germline CDR1 is SGHRS and CDR2 is YFSETQ. The CDR3 loop spans 14 amino acids. CDR3 bases: TGCGCCAGCAGCGAAGGACAGGGAGACTATGGCTACACCTTC. Its translation: CASSEGQGDYGYTF.

The V call is TRBV27, the J call TRBJ1-1, with TRBD1 identical over 7 bases. Unmatched junction bases numbered 1, after V lost 2 bases and J lost 7 bases. The CDR3 runs 12 residues. Looked up from germline, CDR1 is MNHEY and CDR2 is SMNVEV (reference sequence). CDR3 in amino acids: CASSLRQGEAFF. CDR3 in DNA: TGTGCCAGCAGTTTAAGACAGGGTGAAGCTTTCTTT.

The V call is TRBV7-9, the J call TRBJ2-3; no reliable D call. CDR3 length equals 16 residues. CDR1 SEHNR and CDR2 FQNEAQ come from the germline V gene (reference sequence). The germline V and J ends were trimmed by 0 bases and 3 bases, with 13 bases remaining between them. In DNA form, the CDR3 reads TGTGCCAGCAGCTTAGCTCAGGCCGTCGGGACAGATACGCAGTATTTT. Its translation is CASSLAQAVGTDTQYF.

The rearrangement joins TRBV19 to TRBJ2-1; 8 bases align to TRBD2. The CDR3 is 15 amino acids. V shed 5 bases and J 4 bases; nucleotides not matched to a gene: 7. Germline CDR1 LNHDA, CDR2 SQIVND (reference sequence). CDR3 DNA sequence: TGTGCCAGTAGTCCCGTGAGCGGGAGTTACAATGAGCAGTTCTTC. It encodes CASSPVSGSYNEQFF.

The gene calls are TRBV11-3 and TRBJ2-1, with D tentatively TRBD2 (6 bases). The ends were cut back, 0 bases at V and 4 bases at J, with 10 bases in the middle. The V gene's germline CDR1 is SGHNT and CDR2 YENEEA. This CDR3 has 15 amino acids. The CDR3 DNA follows: TGTGCCAGCAGCTTAGAGCAGGGAGGTTACAATGAGCAGTTCTTC. As protein: CASSLEQGGYNEQFF. Full variable domain (remainder filled in from reference TRBV11-3 and TRBJ2-1): EAGVVQSPRYKIIEKKQPVAFWCNPISGHNTLYWYLQNLGQGPELLIRYENEEAVDDSQLPKDRFSAERLKGVDSTLKIQPAELGDSAVYLCASSLEQGGYNEQFFGPGTRLTVL.

The V and J genes are TRBV7-6 and TRBJ2-1, with 11 bases identical to TRBD2. Germline loops: CDR1 SGHVS, CDR2 FNYEAQ. The CDR3 loop spans 16 amino acids. Germline trimming cut 6 bases from V and 12 bases from J; bases unmatched to any gene: 16. In nucleotides, the CDR3 is TGTGCCAGCAGTCCCATGGGGGCTAGCGGGGGGCTCGGGCAGTTCTTC. This sequence encodes CASSPMGASGGLGQFF.

This clone was seen once. CDR3 residues: CASKRSIYNEQFF. CDR3 nucleotides: TGTGCCAGCAAGCGTTCGATTTACAATGAGCAGTTCTTC. The rearrangement links TRBV14 to TRBJ2-1; D ambiguous. This CDR3 comprises 13 residues. V lost 7 bases and J 4 bases, leaving 11 bases between the germline ends. The V gene's germline CDR1 is SGHDN and CDR2 FVKESK. Supplemented by reference TRBV14 and TRBJ2-1, the full variable domain reads EAGVTQFPSHSVIEKGQTVTLRCDPISGHDNLYWYRRVMGKEIKFLLHFVKESKQDESGMPNNRFLAERTGGTYSTLKVQPAELEDSGVYFCASKRSIYNEQFFGPGTRLTVL.

The chain is built from TRBV9 and TRBJ2-7; the match to TRBD1 covers 7 bases. The CDR3 is 14 amino acids. V trimming: 4 bases; J trimming: 5 bases; junction bases outside the gene matches: 9. Germline V gives CDR1 SGDLS, CDR2 YYNGEE. DNA for the CDR3: TGTGCCAGCAGCATCCGACAGGGTAGCCACGAGCAGTACTTC. Its protein is CASSIRQGSHEQYF. The complete variable domain, with remaining parts taken from reference TRBV9 and TRBJ2-7, reads DSGVTQTPKHLITATGQRVTLRCSPRSGDLSVYWYQQSLDQGLQFLIQYYNGEERAKGNILERFSAQQFPDLHSELNLSSLELGDSALYFCASSIRQGSHEQYFGPGTRLTVT.

The chain employs TRBV13 and TRBJ1-2; TRBD1 might be the D (5 bases). The germline gives CDR1 PRHDT, CDR2 FYEKMQ (reference sequence). The CDR3 runs 14 residues. Trimming stripped 6 bases from V and 3 bases from J, with 14 bases between. CDR3 sequence reads: CASSRGTVHYGYTF. CDR3 DNA: TGTGCCAGCAGTCGGGGGACGGTACACTATGGCTACACCTTC.

This clone was recorded only once. The rearrangement uses TRBV6-1 and TRBJ2-3; no firm D call. This CDR3 contains 13 residues. Trimming removed 3 bases from V and 0 bases from J, with 4 bases in between. Germline loops: CDR1 MNHNS, CDR2 SASEGT. CDR3 nucleotide sequence: TGTGCCAGCAGTGACACAAGCACAGATACGCAGTATTTT. Its protein product is CASSDTSTDTQYF.

CDR3 in amino acids: CASSSGFPETQYF. CDR3 nucleotides: TGTGCCAGCAGCTCAGGGTTCCCAGAGACCCAGTACTTC. The chain joins TRBV7-3 to TRBJ2-5, with TRBD1 as a possible D gene (5 bases). V lost 4 bases and J 4 bases, leaving 10 bases between the germline ends. Germline V gene data show CDR1 as SGHTA and CDR2 as FQGTGA. There are 13 residues in the CDR3. The whole variable domain, remainder taken from reference TRBV7-3 and TRBJ2-5, is GAGVSQTPSNKVTEKGKYVELRCDPISGHTALYWYRQSLGQGPEFLIYFQGTGAADDSGLPNDRFFAVRPEGSVSTLKIQRTERGDSAVYLCASSSGFPETQYFGPGTRLLVL.

This rearrangement joins TRBV7-9 to TRBJ1-1; no clear D. The V gene's germline CDR1 is SEHNR and CDR2 FQNEAQ (reference sequence). The ends were cut back, 5 bases at V and 8 bases at J, with 18 bases in the middle. The CDR3 sequence is 14 residues long. Here the CDR3 DNA reads TGTGCCAGCAGCCCTAAAGGCGTAGATGAAGAAGCTTTCTTT. It translates to CASSPKGVDEEAFF.

The chain couples TRBV5-1 to TRBJ2-3, with 16 bases that match TRBD2. Germline CDR1 SGHRS, CDR2 YFSETQ. The V segment lost 7 bases and the J segment 0 bases; nucleotides outside the gene matches: 8. CDR3 length: 18 amino acids. The CDR3 DNA reads TGCGCCAGCCAAGGGACTAGCGGGAGGGCCGGGAGCACAGATACGCAGTATTTT. Translating gives CASQGTSGRAGSTDTQYF.